These 12 T cell receptor beta chains were all obtained from the same sample, sequenced in a study of cytomegalovirus exposure and HLA in healthy donors (dated by TCRdb to about 2017). The library was prepared using the immunoSEQ multiplex PCR assay. The multiplex PCR relied on a mix of 60 forward primers for TCR Vbeta segments and 13 reverse primers for TCR Jbeta segments. TCRdb limited this immuneACCESS table to in-frame rearrangements with V and J called. A share of clones is missing; checked studies link under half to unresolved V genes, and the rest is unexplained. This sample lists 180,000 or so clones; approximately 82% were detected once. The ten most abundant clones make up about 1.5% of the sample. Sample: PBMCs. The receptors come from a male donor in good health and CMV-seronegative.

This rearrangement joins TRBV27 to TRBJ2-7, with 12 bases aligning to TRBD1. Germline V CDR1 and CDR2: MNHEY, SMNVEV (reference sequence). This CDR3 contains 17 residues. V gave up 1 base and J gave up 5 bases; unmatched junction bases: 9. The CDR3 sequence: CASSLLVRGTGGHEQYF. In DNA, the CDR3 is TGTGCCAGCAGTTTATTGGTACGGGGGACAGGGGGCCACGAGCAGTACTTC.

The chain employs TRBV2 and TRBJ1-1; 7 positions match TRBD1. V lost 5 bases, J lost 5 bases, and 11 bases stayed unmatched. Germline V gene lookup returns CDR1 SNHLY and CDR2 FYNNEI. The CDR3 runs to 15 residues. The CDR3 DNA follows: TGTGCCAGCAGTCCGACAGGGAAGGGAGTTACTGAAGCTTTCTTT. Translating it yields CASSPTGKGVTEAFF.

The rearrangement joins TRBV28 to TRBJ2-7; D gene ambiguous. V lost 1 base to trimming and J lost 3 bases, with 4 bases between them. The CDR3 loop spans 12 amino acids. CDR1 and CDR2 from the germline V gene are MDHEN and SYDVKM. The CDR3 DNA reads TGTGCCAGCAGTTTATCCGGCTACGAGCAGTACTTC. Residues: CASSLSGYEQYF.

The chain is built from TRBV4-3 and TRBJ2-5, with 11 bases fitting TRBD2. V lost 4 bases and J lost 5; bases outside the gene matches: 15. Germline V CDR1 and CDR2: LGHNA, YSLEER. The CDR3 length is 18 residues. The CDR3 DNA sequence: TGCGCCAGCAGCCGGGGCACTAGCGGGAGTATGTGGGGGGAGACCCAGTACTTC. Translating it yields CASSRGTSGSMWGETQYF.

The chain employs TRBV5-4 and TRBJ1-6, with 8 bases that match TRBD1. The V gene end was trimmed by 4 bases and the J gene end by 7 bases; junction bases not matched to a gene: 7. Germline CDR1 and CDR2: SGHNT and YYREEE (reference sequence). CDR3 length equals 15 residues. This chain's CDR3 is CASSNQGAENSPLHF. CDR3 sequence (DNA): TGTGCCAGCAGCAACCAGGGGGCGGAGAATTCACCCCTCCACTTT.

V and J are TRBV4-3 and TRBJ2-3; 8 positions match TRBD2. Looked up from germline, CDR1 is LGHNA and CDR2 is YSLEER. The CDR3 has 17 residues. The J segment lost 0 bases and the V segment lost 0 bases, leaving 5 bases of the junction unmatched. The CDR3 reads CASSQEPPSGSTDTQYF. CDR3 sequence (DNA): TGCGCCAGCAGCCAAGAACCTCCTAGCGGGAGCACAGATACGCAGTATTTT.

The gene calls are TRBV28 and TRBJ2-7; maybe TRBD2 (7 bases). The V end lost 4 bases, the J end lost 5 bases, and 12 bases lay between the germline ends. Germline V gene data show CDR1 as MDHEN and CDR2 as SYDVKM. The CDR3 has 13 amino acids. The DNA of the CDR3 is TGTGCCAGCAGTTCGGGGGGCCGGGACGAGCAGTACTTC. Translated: CASSSGGRDEQYF.

The rearrangement links TRBV5-1 to TRBJ2-3; unclear D gene. CDR1 and CDR2 from the germline V gene are SGHRS and YFSETQ. Deletions cut 0 bases from V and 6 bases from J, with 11 bases between. The CDR3 is 14 residues long. The CDR3 nucleotides read TGCGCCAGCAGCTTGGGACGGAGTCAGGATACGCAGTATTTT. As protein: CASSLGRSQDTQYF.

This chain uses TRBV7-2 with TRBJ2-7; a possible D gene is TRBD1 (5 bases). Per germline, CDR1 SGHTA and CDR2 FQGNSA. V lost 3 bases and J 2 bases, leaving 14 bases between the germline ends. This CDR3 has 15 residues. Written as DNA, the CDR3 is TGTGCCAGCAGCTTCTTTTTTGGGGCTACCTACGAGCAGTACTTC. It specifies CASSFFFGATYEQYF.

The genes are TRBV9 and TRBJ1-1; 10 nucleotides line up with TRBD1. The CDR3 sequence is 15 residues long. Germline V gene lookup returns CDR1 SGDLS and CDR2 YYNGEE. V shed 3 bases, J shed 0 bases, and the junction held 2 bases outside the gene matches. The CDR3 DNA follows: TGTGCCAGCAGCGCGACAGGGGGCATGAACACTGAAGCTTTCTTT. It translates to CASSATGGMNTEAFF.

V is TRBV9 and J is TRBJ2-1; 11 bases align to TRBD2. CDR3 size: 15 residues. The germline V gene encodes CDR1 SGDLS and CDR2 YYNGEE. Losses at the gene ends were 2 bases for V and 8 bases for J; bases not matched to a gene: 6. In DNA, the CDR3 is TGTGCCAGCAGCGTTTTAGCGGGAGGGCCCGATGAGCAGTTCTTC. This sequence encodes CASSVLAGGPDEQFF.

About this clone: Other DNA sequences in the sample encode the same CDR3. V usage is TRBV5-4 and J usage is TRBJ1-1; TRBD1 matches 7 bases. The junction had 6 bases not matched to a gene; V was cut back by 5 bases and J by 8 bases. CDR3 length: 12 residues. The germline V gene encodes CDR1 SGHNT and CDR2 YYREEE (reference sequence). CDR3 amino acids: CASRDRTAEAFF. Here the CDR3 DNA reads TGTGCCAGCAGGGACAGGACGGCCGAAGCTTTCTTT. The whole variable domain, remainder taken from reference TRBV5-4 and TRBJ1-1, is ETGVTQSPTHLIKTRGQQVTLRCSSQSGHNTVSWYQQALGQGPQFIFQYYREEENGRGNFPPRFSGLQFPNYSSELNVNALELDDSALYLCASRDRTAEAFFGQGTRLTVV.